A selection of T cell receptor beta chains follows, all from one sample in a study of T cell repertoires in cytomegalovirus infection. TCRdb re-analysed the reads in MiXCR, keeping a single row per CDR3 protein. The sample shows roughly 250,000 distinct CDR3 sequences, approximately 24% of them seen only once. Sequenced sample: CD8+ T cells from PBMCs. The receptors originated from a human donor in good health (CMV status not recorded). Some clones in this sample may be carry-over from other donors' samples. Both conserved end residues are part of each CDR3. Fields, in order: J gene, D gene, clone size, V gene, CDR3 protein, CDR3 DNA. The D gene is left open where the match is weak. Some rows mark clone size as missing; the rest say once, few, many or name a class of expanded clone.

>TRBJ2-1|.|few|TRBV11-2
CASSLPGADEQFF
TGTGCCAGCAGCCTCCCCGGGGCCGATGAGCAGTTCTTC
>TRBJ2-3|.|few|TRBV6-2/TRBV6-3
CASSYFASSSKRDTQYF
TGTGCCAGCAGTTACTTTGCTAGCAGCTCTAAGAGGGATACGCAGTATTTT
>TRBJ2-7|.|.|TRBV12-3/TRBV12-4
CASSAPAGHEQYF
TGTGCCAGCAGTGCGCCGGCGGGCCACGAGCAGTACTTC
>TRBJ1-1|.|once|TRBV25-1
CASSEFRSLRAFF
TGTGCCAGCAGTGAATTCCGGTCTTTGCGAGCTTTCTTT
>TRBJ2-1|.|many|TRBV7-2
CASSPEGSSYNEQFF
TGTGCCAGCAGCCCAGAAGGCTCCTCCTACAATGAGCAGTTCTTC
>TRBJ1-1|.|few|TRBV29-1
CSVEEGRLEAFF
TGCAGCGTTGAGGAGGGGCGCTTGGAAGCTTTCTTT
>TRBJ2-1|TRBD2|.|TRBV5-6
CASSPRIRLAGGHEQFF
TGTGCCAGCAGCCCAAGGATCAGACTAGCGGGGGGGCATGAGCAGTTCTTC
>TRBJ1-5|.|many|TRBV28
CASSDTGYQPQHF
TGTGCCAGCAGTGACACAGGGTATCAGCCCCAGCATTTT
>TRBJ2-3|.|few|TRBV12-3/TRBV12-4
CASSLRVGDTQYF
TGTGCCAGCAGTTTAAGAGTAGGAGATACGCAGTATTTT
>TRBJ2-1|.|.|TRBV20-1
CSARDLREQFF
TGCAGTGCTAGAGATCTGAGGGAGCAGTTCTTC
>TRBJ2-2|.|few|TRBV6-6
CASSYESSTNTGELFF
TGTGCCAGCAGTTACGAAAGCTCCACGAACACCGGGGAGCTGTTTTTT
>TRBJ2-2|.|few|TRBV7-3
CASSLTPDLRGNTGELFF
TGTGCCAGCAGCTTAACGCCCGATCTTCGCGGGAACACCGGGGAGCTGTTTTTT
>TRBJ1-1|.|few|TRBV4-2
CASSQDPGADTEAFF
TGTGCCAGCAGCCAAGACCCAGGGGCGGACACTGAAGCTTTCTTT
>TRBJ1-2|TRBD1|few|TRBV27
CASSLTGTGGSWYGYTF
TGTGCCAGCAGTCTCACCGGGACAGGGGGATCATGGTATGGCTACACCTTC
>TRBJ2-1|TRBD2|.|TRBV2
CASSEWRELAGFYNEQFF
TGTGCCAGCAGTGAATGGCGGGAACTAGCGGGGTTCTACAATGAGCAGTTCTTC
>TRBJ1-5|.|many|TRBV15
CATSRGVGSNQPQHF
TGTGCCACCAGCAGAGGGGTGGGAAGCAATCAGCCCCAGCATTTT
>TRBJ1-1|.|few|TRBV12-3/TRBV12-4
CASSPLRNTEAFF
TGTGCCAGCAGTCCACTGAGGAACACTGAAGCTTTCTTT
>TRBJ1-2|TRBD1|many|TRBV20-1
CSARDPGTDFNYGYTF
TGCAGTGCTAGAGATCCCGGGACAGACTTTAACTATGGCTACACCTTC
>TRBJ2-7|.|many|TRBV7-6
CASSNRQADEQYF
TGTGCCAGCAGCAACCGACAGGCGGACGAGCAGTACTTC
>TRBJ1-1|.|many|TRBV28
CASSWDPRDLIMNTEAFF
TGTGCCAGCAGTTGGGACCCTCGGGATTTGATAATGAACACTGAAGCTTTCTTT